This TCR beta chain appears in the sequencing data of a study of cytomegalovirus exposure and HLA in healthy donors. Notes on the study in general: In a later analysis, TCR beta V- and J-gene trimming showed a link to a missense DCLRE1C variant. Serostatus for CMV was the only available immune exposure information. Prior analysis indicated that the majority of TCR beta V segments exhibited productivity approximately 87% or approximately 30% of the time.

In the PCR, 60 Vbeta and 13 Jbeta primers were used. Produced via immunoSEQ multiplex PCR; TCRdb's table is partial and in-frame only. This sample has some 190,000 clones, with 65% to 85% found just once. Each donor was healthy, and each was a bone marrow donor. Concerning this clone itself: Its specificity is not known.

CDR1 MDHEN and CDR2 SYDVKM come from the germline V gene. This CDR3 comprises 14 residues. The V and J ends lost 4 bases and 0 bases respectively, with 4 bases between them. The chain recombines TRBV28 with TRBJ2-6; D is unclear. The receptor comes from a man in his late teens or twenties in good health and CMV-seronegative. Sequencing input: PBMCs. This CDR3 is CASSSLSGANVLTF. CDR3 DNA: TGTGCCAGCAGTTCACTCTCTGGGGCCAACGTCCTGACTTTC.